What follows are 20 T cell receptor beta chains derived from one specimen sequenced in a study of regulatory T cells in long-lasting Graves disease (dated by TCRdb to 2020 to 2022). The sample's time point label is to be understood as: persistent/refractory GD, antithyroid drugs over 5 years with positive TRAb. For both TCR sequencing and RNA sequencing, RNA was extracted from PBMCs using TRIzol. Libraries were built with multiplex PCR. The reads were generated on an Illumina HiSeq 4000. CDR3 regions were amplified by Arm-PCR with iRepertoire HTBI primers to construct TCR beta libraries. TCRdb redid the processing of the public reads, applying fastp at Q25 and MiXCR, and retained in-frame beta chains. All rows with the same CDR3 protein become a single entry with the most common DNA and genes. The sample table shows more than 650,000 distinct CDR3 sequences, and 25% to 30% are seen once. About 40% of the sample belongs to the ten largest clones.

Sequencing used peripheral blood mononuclear cells (PBMCs), obtained when the disease was refractory, from a patient treated with antithyroid drugs. Receptors originate from a female donor with Graves disease.

This clonotype was found many times. The chain employs TRBV2 and TRBJ1-1; D not resolved. Germline V CDR1 and CDR2: SNHLY, FYNNEI. V was trimmed by 5 bases and J by 6 bases, leaving 13 bases between them. The CDR3 sequence is 13 residues long. The CDR3 nucleotides read TGTGCCAGCAGTATTAGTTCTGACGCTGAAGCTTTCTTT. Amino acids: CASSISSDAEAFF.

This chain links TRBV18 with TRBJ2-7; D gene unclear. V lost 3 bases, J lost 0 bases, and 6 bases lay in between. Germline CDR1 and CDR2: KGHSH and LQKENI. The CDR3 loop spans 13 amino acids. The CDR3 bases are TGTGCCAGCTCACCCGACAACTCCTACGAGCAGTACTTC. Its translation is CASSPDNSYEQYF. Full variable domain (outside the CDR3, taken from reference TRBV18 and TRBJ2-7): NAGVMQNPRHLVRRRGQEARLRCSPMKGHSHVYWYRQLPEEGLKFMVYLQKENIIDESGMPKERFSAEFPKEGPSILRIQQVVRGDSAAYFCASSPDNSYEQYFGPGTRLTVT.

This clonotype was detected many times. The J gene is TRBJ1-2, the V gene TRBV28, with D unresolved. Trimming removed 5 bases from V and 7 bases from J, with 11 bases in between. The CDR3 runs 12 residues. Germline V gene lookup returns CDR1 MDHEN and CDR2 SYDVKM. The CDR3 sequence: CASSPPRVGYTF. DNA for the CDR3: TGTGCCAGCAGTCCCCCGAGGGTTGGCTACACCTTC.

Details on this clonotype: This could be a read error, since a much larger clone is one nucleotide away. The chain joins TRBV12-3 or TRBV12-4 to TRBJ2-5; D call uncertain. The CDR3 is 15 residues long. This chain's CDR3 is CANSSNPRGQETQYF. The CDR3 DNA is TGTGCCAACAGTTCCAATCCGCGCGGCCAAGAGACCCAGTACTTC.

This clonotype has only a few counts. V is TRBV13 and J is TRBJ1-2; 7 bases fit TRBD1. The germline CDR1 and CDR2 sequences are PRHDT and FYEKMQ (reference sequence). After removal of 4 bases from V and 7 bases from J, the junction contained 9 bases not matched to a gene. This CDR3 has 14 residues. The CDR3 spells CASSSLQGTGGYTF. Here the CDR3 DNA reads TGTGCCAGCAGCTCGTTACAGGGGACGGGTGGCTACACCTTC.

This clonotype appeared a few times. The chain uses TRBV9 and TRBJ1-2, with D possibly TRBD1 on 5 matching bases. Germline V lookup: CDR1 SGDLS, CDR2 YYNGEE. V lost 3 bases to trimming and J lost 3 bases, with 15 bases between them. The CDR3 length is 15 residues. Written as DNA, the CDR3 is TGTGCCAGCAGCGCATCATTACAGGATTACTATGGCTACACCTTC. Its protein is CASSASLQDYYGYTF.

The chain links TRBV30 to TRBJ1-2; 7 bases are shared with TRBD1. Germline lookup yields CDR1 GTSNPN and CDR2 SVGIG (reference sequence). This CDR3 has 14 amino acids. V lost 1 base and J lost 2; bases outside the gene matches: 4. CDR3 protein: CAWSALTGNYGYTF. The CDR3 nucleotides read TGTGCCTGGAGTGCTCTGACAGGGAACTATGGCTACACCTTC.

The chain is built from TRBV20-1 and TRBJ2-3; 12 bases agree with TRBD2. This CDR3 spans 14 amino acids. With 3 bases clipped from V and 6 bases from J, the junction kept 4 bases outside the gene matches. In germline, CDR1 is DFQATT, CDR2 SNEGSKA (reference sequence). CDR3 loop: CSASPLAGGDTQYF. CDR3 in DNA: TGCAGTGCTAGTCCCCTAGCGGGAGGGGATACGCAGTATTTT.

This clonotype has more than one count but fewer than ten. The chain couples TRBV20-1 to TRBJ2-2; weak D call: TRBD1 (5 bases). Germline lookup yields CDR1 DFQATT and CDR2 SNEGSKA (reference sequence). Trimming left V 7 bases short and J 1 base short, with 7 bases between. The CDR3 length is 12 residues. As DNA, the CDR3 is TGCAGTGGGGGCAGGAACACCGGGGAGCTGTTTTTT. Amino acid sequence: CSGGRNTGELFF.

This clonotype was detected only a few times. The chain combines TRBV7-9 with TRBJ1-5, with 7 nucleotides matching TRBD1. Trimming took 3 bases from V and 6 from J; bases not matched to a gene: 8. This CDR3 is built from 15 residues. Germline assignment: CDR1 SEHNR and CDR2 FQNEAQ (reference sequence). CDR3 nucleotide sequence: TGTGCCAGCAGCTTTGCCACAGGGGCCGTTCAGCCCCAGCATTTT. Encoded protein: CASSFATGAVQPQHF. The entire variable domain, with the rest obtained from reference TRBV7-9 and TRBJ1-5, is as follows: DTGVSQNPRHKITKRGQNVTFRCDPISEHNRLYWYRQTLGQGPEFLTYFQNEAQLEKSRLLSDRFSAERPKGSFSTLEIQRTEQGDSAMYLCASSFATGAVQPQHFGDGTRLSIL.

The chain links TRBV15 to TRBJ1-5; possible D gene TRBD1, 5 bases. With 0 bases removed from V and 2 bases from J, the gap between germline ends came to 14 bases. The germline gives CDR1 LNHNV, CDR2 YYDKDF (reference sequence). The CDR3 extends over 17 amino acids. CDR3 nucleotides: TGTGCCACCAGCAGAGACTCGCGGGGGATTGGCAATCAGCCCCAGCATTTT. It codes for CATSRDSRGIGNQPQHF.

The CDR3 here is CASRGTRNSPLHF. DNA for the CDR3: TGCGCCAGCAGAGGGACCCGAAATTCACCCCTCCACTTT. This rearrangement joins TRBV5-1 to TRBJ1-6; TRBD1 is a possible D gene (5 bases). Germline CDR1 SGHRS, CDR2 YFSETQ. The V end lost 5 bases, the J end lost 7 bases, and 10 bases lay between the germline ends. The length of the CDR3 is 13 residues. Full variable domain (remainder filled in from reference TRBV5-1 and TRBJ1-6): KAGVTQTPRYLIKTRGQQVTLSCSPISGHRSVSWYQQTPGQGLQFLFEYFSETQRNKGNFPGRFSGRQFSNSRSEMNVSTLELGDSALYLCASRGTRNSPLHFGNGTRLTVT.

This chain uses TRBV5-5 with TRBJ1-2, with D unclear. V was cut by 2 bases and J by 0 bases, with 11 bases left in between. The CDR3 contains 15 residues. CDR1 and CDR2 (germline): SGHKS, YYEKEE (reference sequence). The CDR3: CASSLGRSSNYGYTF. CDR3 nucleotide sequence: TGTGCCAGCAGCTTAGGAAGGTCATCTAACTATGGCTACACCTTC.

The chain joins TRBV30 to TRBJ1-2, with unresolved D. The germline CDR1 and CDR2 sequences are GTSNPN and SVGIG (reference sequence). V was shortened by 5 bases and J by 4 bases, with 17 bases between the two germline ends. This CDR3 has 14 residues. This CDR3 is CAWGYARGFYGYTF. Here the CDR3 DNA reads TGTGCCTGGGGATATGCACGGGGATTCTATGGCTACACCTTC.

This chain joins TRBV6-1 and TRBJ2-1; D may be TRBD1 (6 bases). The germline CDR1 and CDR2 sequences are MNHNS and SASEGT. Trimming stripped 10 bases from V and 1 base from J, with 11 bases between. This CDR3 is built from 13 residues. The DNA for the CDR3 is TGTGCCACGAACGGACAGTCCTACAATGAGCAGTTCTTC. The encoded protein is CATNGQSYNEQFF.

This clonotype has a handful of counts. V is TRBV30 and J is TRBJ1-2; D is unresolved. CDR3 length: 14 residues. The germline V and J ends were trimmed by 1 base and 0 bases, with 9 bases remaining between them. Germline-derived CDR1 and CDR2 are GTSNPN and SVGIG (reference sequence). CDR3 in amino acids: CAWSDRGTNYGYTF. The CDR3 region has the DNA TGTGCCTGGAGTGATCGGGGAACTAACTATGGCTACACCTTC.

This clonotype turned up a few times. The V call is TRBV28, the J call TRBJ1-6; D perhaps matches TRBD1 (6 bases). Germline-derived CDR1 and CDR2 are MDHEN and SYDVKM. CDR3 length equals 15 residues. V was shortened by 4 bases and J by 3 bases, with 10 bases between the two germline ends. For the CDR3, the DNA is TGTGCCAGCAGTTCCCACAGGGACTATAATTCACCCCTCCACTTT. Translating gives CASSSHRDYNSPLHF.

This clonotype was picked up a small number of times. This chain joins TRBV3-1 and TRBJ1-2, with D possibly being TRBD1 (5 bases). Trimming left V 3 bases short and J 4 bases short, with 9 bases between. This CDR3 is 13 amino acids long. The V gene's germline CDR1 is LGHDT and CDR2 YNNKEL (reference sequence). The CDR3: CASSQGLIYGYTF. DNA for the CDR3: TGTGCCAGCAGCCAGGGGCTTATCTATGGCTACACCTTC.

V is TRBV28 and J is TRBJ1-4, with a tentative D call TRBD1 (6 bases). Germline values: CDR1 MDHEN, CDR2 SYDVKM. There are 15 residues in the CDR3. Trimming removed 3 bases from V and 2 bases from J, with 10 bases in between. CDR3 nucleotides: TGTGCCAGCAGTTTTGAGGGGGGCACTAATGAAAAACTGTTTTTT. It yields the protein CASSFEGGTNEKLFF.

The V and J genes are TRBV7-9 and TRBJ2-7; no reliable D call. The germline V gene encodes CDR1 SEHNR and CDR2 FQNEAQ (reference sequence). Trimming took 3 bases from V and 1 from J, leaving 10 bases between them. This CDR3 contains 14 residues. CDR3 sequence: CASSFRTDSYEQYF. The CDR3 nucleotides read TGTGCCAGCAGCTTCCGGACGGATTCCTACGAGCAGTACTTC.